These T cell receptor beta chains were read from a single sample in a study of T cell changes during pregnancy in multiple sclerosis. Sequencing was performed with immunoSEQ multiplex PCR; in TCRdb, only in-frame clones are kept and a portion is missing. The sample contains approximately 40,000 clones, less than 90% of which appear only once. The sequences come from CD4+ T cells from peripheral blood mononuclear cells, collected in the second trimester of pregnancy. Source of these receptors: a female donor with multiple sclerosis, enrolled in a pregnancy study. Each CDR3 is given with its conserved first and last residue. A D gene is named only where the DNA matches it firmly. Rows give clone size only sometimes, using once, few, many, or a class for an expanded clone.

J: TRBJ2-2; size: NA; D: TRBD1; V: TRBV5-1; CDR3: CASSPGQTSNTGELFF; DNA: TGCGCCAGCAGCCCGGGACAGACATCGAACACCGGGGAGCTGTTTTTT
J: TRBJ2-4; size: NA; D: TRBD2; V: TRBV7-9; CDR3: CASSLGPILAVENIQYF; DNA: TGTGCCAGCAGCTTAGGGCCGATACTAGCGGTAGAAAACATTCAGTACTTC
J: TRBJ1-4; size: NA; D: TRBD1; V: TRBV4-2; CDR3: CASSQGTGGEKLFF; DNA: TGTGCCAGCAGCCAAGGGACAGGGGGGGAAAAACTGTTTTTT
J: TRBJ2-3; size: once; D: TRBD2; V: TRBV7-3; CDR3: CASSLGLAGVSDTQYF; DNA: TGTGCCAGCAGCTTGGGACTAGCGGGAGTCTCAGATACGCAGTATTTT
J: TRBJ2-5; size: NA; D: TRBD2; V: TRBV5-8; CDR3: CASSSGRAGGETQYF; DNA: TGTGCCAGCAGTAGCGGGAGGGCCGGGGGAGAGACCCAGTACTTC
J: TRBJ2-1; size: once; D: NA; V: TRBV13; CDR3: CASSFDPGNNEQFF; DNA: TGTGCCAGCAGCTTTGATCCCGGGAACAATGAGCAGTTCTTC
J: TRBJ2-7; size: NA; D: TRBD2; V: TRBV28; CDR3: CASSRSGDSYEQYF; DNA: TGTGCCAGCAGCCGGAGCGGGGATTCCTACGAGCAGTACTTC
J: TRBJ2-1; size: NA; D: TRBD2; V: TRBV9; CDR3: CASSPGLADYLHEQFF; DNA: TGTGCCAGCAGCCCCGGACTAGCGGACTACCTACACGAGCAGTTCTTC
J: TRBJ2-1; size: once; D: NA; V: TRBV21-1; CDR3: CASSKWKYGLAGCSSYNEQFF; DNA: TGTGCCAGCAGCAAATGGAAGTACGGACTAGCGGGATGCAGTTCCTACAATGAGCAGTTCTTC
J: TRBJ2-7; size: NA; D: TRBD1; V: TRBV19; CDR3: CASSTRQRQGPPYEQYF; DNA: TGTGCCAGTAGTACCCGGCAGCGACAGGGCCCACCCTACGAGCAGTACTTC
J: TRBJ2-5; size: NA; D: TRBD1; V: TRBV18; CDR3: CASSPIGQGETQYF; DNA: TGTGCCAGCTCACCAATCGGACAGGGGGAGACCCAGTACTTC
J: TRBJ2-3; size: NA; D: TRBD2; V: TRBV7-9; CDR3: CASSWEGSTDTQYF; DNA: TGTGCCAGCAGCTGGGAGGGTAGCACAGATACGCAGTATTTT
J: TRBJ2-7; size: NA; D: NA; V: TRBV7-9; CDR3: CASSRLRGDHIYEQYF; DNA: TGTGCCAGCAGCCGTCTCAGGGGGGATCACATCTACGAGCAGTACTTC
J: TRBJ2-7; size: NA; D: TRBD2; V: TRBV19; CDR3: CASSISGLATYEQYF; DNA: TGTGCCAGTAGTATTAGTGGACTAGCGACCTACGAGCAGTACTTC
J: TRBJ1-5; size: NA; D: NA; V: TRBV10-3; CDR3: CAISAGGADSNQPQHF; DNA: TGTGCCATCAGTGCGGGGGGGGCGGATAGCAATCAGCCCCAGCATTTT
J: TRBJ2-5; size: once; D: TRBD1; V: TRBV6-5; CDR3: CASRRTGGYETQYF; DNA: TGTGCCAGCAGACGGACAGGGGGCTACGAGACCCAGTACTTC
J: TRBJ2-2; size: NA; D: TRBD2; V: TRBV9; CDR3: CASSVSVAGSGELFF; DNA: TGTGCCAGCAGCGTTAGCGTAGCGGGATCCGGGGAGCTGTTTTTT
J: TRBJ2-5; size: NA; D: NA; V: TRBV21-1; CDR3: CASSKVGRAGQETQYF; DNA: TGTGCCAGCAGCAAAGTGGGGAGGGCAGGCCAAGAGACCCAGTACTTC
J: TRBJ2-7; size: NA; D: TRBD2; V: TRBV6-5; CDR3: CASSPSGRVPYEQYF; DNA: TGTGCCAGCAGCCCAAGCGGGAGGGTACCCTACGAGCAGTACTTC
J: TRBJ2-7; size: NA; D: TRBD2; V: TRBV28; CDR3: CASGWTGGYGEQYF; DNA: TGTGCCAGCGGTTGGACGGGAGGTTATGGGGAGCAGTACTTC
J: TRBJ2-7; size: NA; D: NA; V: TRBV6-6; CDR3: CASSYSVVRNEQYF; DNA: TGTGCCAGCAGTTATTCTGTAGTTCGAAACGAGCAGTACTTC
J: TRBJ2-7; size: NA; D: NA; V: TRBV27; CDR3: CASSSSQGPYEQYF; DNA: TGTGCCAGCAGTTCCAGCCAGGGCCCCTACGAGCAGTACTTC
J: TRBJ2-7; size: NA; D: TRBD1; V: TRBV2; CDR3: CASSPQPGQGAYEQYF; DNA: TGTGCCAGCAGTCCACAACCGGGACAGGGGGCTTACGAGCAGTACTTC
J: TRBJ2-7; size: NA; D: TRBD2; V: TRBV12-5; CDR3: CASGRGRNNTYEQYF; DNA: TGTGCTAGTGGTCGCGGGAGGAATAATACCTACGAGCAGTACTTC
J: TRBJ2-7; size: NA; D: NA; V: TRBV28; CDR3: CASSLGGLPYEQYF; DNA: TGTGCCAGCAGTTTAGGAGGGTTACCCTACGAGCAGTACTTC
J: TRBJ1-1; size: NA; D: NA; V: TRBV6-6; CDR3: CASIAGPNTEAFF; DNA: TGTGCCAGCATTGCAGGGCCGAACACTGAAGCTTTCTTT
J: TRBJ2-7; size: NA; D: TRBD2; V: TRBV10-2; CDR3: CATSRGLAGDEQYF; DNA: TGCGCCACCAGTAGGGGACTAGCGGGAGACGAGCAGTACTTC
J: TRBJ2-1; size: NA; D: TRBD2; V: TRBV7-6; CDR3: CASSPPDMNSGRAYNEQFF; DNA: TGTGCCAGCAGCCCCCCGGACATGAATAGCGGGAGGGCCTACAATGAGCAGTTCTTC
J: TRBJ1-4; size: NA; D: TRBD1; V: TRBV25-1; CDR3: CASSDRADTGENEKLFF; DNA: TGTGCCAGCAGTGACCGAGCGGACACAGGGGAAAATGAAAAACTGTTTTTT
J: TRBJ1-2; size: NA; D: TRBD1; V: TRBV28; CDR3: CASSLPTGGSGYTF; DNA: TGTGCCAGCAGTTTACCGACAGGGGGGTCGGGCTACACCTTC
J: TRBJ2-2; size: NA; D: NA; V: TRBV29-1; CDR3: CSVGERAVNTGELFF; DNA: TGCAGCGTTGGGGAGCGAGCGGTGAACACCGGGGAGCTGTTTTTT
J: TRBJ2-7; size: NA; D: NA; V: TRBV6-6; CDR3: CASSLAFYEQYF; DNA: TGTGCCAGCAGTTTAGCGTTCTACGAGCAGTACTTC
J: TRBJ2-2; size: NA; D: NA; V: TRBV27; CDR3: CASSSQDLTRELFF; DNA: TGTGCCAGCAGTTCTCAGGACTTAACCAGGGAGCTGTTTTTT
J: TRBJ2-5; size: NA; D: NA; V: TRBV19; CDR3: CASSRRGEQETQYF; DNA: TGTGCCAGTAGCCGCCGGGGAGAACAAGAGACCCAGTACTTC
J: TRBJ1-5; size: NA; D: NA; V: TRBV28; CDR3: CASKPRVANQPQHF; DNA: TGTGCCAGCAAACCCAGGGTGGCCAATCAGCCCCAGCATTTT
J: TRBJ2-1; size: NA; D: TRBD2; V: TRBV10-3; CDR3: CAISASGGANEQFF; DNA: TGTGCCATCAGTGCTAGCGGGGGGGCCAATGAGCAGTTCTTC
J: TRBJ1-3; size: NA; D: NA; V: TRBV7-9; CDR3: CASSLGSSSGNTIYF; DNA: TGTGCCAGCAGCTTAGGCAGTTCCTCTGGAAACACCATATATTTT
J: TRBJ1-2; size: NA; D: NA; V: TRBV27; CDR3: CASSLSRGTGGYTF; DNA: TGTGCCAGCAGTTTATCTAGGGGCACCGGTGGCTACACCTTC
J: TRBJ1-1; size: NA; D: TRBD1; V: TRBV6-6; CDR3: CASRATGGEAEAFF; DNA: TGTGCCAGCAGGGCGACAGGGGGCGAAGCTGAAGCTTTCTTT
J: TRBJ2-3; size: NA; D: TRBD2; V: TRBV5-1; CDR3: CASSRGSGRIRVSTDTQYF; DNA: TGCGCCAGCAGCCGCGGTAGCGGGAGGATTAGAGTTAGCACAGATACGCAGTATTTT
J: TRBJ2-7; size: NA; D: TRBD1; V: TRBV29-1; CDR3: CSVEGTGDSYEQYF; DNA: TGCAGCGTTGAAGGGACAGGGGACTCCTACGAGCAGTACTTC
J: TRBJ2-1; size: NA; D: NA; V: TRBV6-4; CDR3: CASSTSESSYNERFF; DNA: TGTGCCAGCAGTACAAGTGAGAGCTCCTACAATGAGCGGTTCTTC
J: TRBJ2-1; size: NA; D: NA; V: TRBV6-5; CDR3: CASSYPPYNEQFF; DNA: TGTGCCAGCAGTTACCCCCCATACAATGAGCAGTTCTTC
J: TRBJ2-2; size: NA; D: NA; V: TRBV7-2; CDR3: CASSLSGGDTGELFF; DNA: TGTGCCAGCAGCTTATCAGGCGGGGACACCGGGGAGCTGTTTTTT
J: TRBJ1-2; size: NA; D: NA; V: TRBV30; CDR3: CAHRRRGGYTF; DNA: TGTGCCCACCGGAGGAGAGGGGGCTACACCTTC
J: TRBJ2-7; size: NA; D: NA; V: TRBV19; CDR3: CASSIGQAPYEQYF; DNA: TGTGCCAGTAGTATTGGGCAGGCTCCCTACGAGCAGTACTTC
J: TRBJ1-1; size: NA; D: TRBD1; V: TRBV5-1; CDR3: CASSLGQGARRRTEAFF; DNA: TGCGCCAGCAGCTTGGGGCAGGGGGCGCGGAGGCGCACTGAAGCTTTCTTT
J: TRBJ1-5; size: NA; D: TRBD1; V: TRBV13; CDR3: CASSFGTGRNQPQHF; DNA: TGTGCCAGCAGCTTCGGGACAGGTCGGAATCAGCCCCAGCATTTT
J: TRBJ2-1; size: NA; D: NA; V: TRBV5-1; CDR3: CASSSSSYNEQFF; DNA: TGCGCCAGCAGCTCGAGCTCCTACAATGAGCAGTTCTTC
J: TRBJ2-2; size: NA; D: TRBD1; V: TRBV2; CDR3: CASSDGTGDTGELFF; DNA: TGTGCCAGCAGCGACGGGACAGGAGACACCGGGGAGCTGTTTTTT
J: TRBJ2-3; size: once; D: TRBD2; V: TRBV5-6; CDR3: CASSLYSGTGQNTQYF; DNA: TGTGCCAGCAGCTTGTATAGCGGGACCGGGCAGAATACGCAGTATTTT
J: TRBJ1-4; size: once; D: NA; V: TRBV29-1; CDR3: CSVEEKGGGEKLFF; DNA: TGCAGCGTTGAAGAGAAGGGAGGAGGGGAAAAACTGTTTTTT
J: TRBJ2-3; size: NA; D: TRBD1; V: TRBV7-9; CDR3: CASSLGRGHWVTDTQYF; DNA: TGTGCCAGCAGCTTGGGTAGGGGGCATTGGGTAACAGATACGCAGTATTTT
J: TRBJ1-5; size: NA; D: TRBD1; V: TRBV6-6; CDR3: CASTFRTGDQPQHF; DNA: TGTGCCAGCACCTTCCGGACAGGGGATCAGCCCCAGCATTTT
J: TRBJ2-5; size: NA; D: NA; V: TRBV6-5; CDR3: CASSSGDQETQYF; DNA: TGTGCCAGCAGTTCAGGGGACCAAGAGACCCAGTACTTC
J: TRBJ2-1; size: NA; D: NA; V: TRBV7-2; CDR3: CASSLPGSGEQFF; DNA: TGTGCCAGCAGCTTACCAGGGTCAGGTGAGCAGTTCTTC
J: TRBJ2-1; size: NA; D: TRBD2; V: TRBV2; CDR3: CASSATSGRYNEQFF; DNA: TGTGCCAGCAGTGCTACTAGCGGGAGGTACAATGAGCAGTTCTTC
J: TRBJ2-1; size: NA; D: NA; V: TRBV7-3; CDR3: CASSLNHRAMNEQFF; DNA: TGTGCCAGCAGCTTGAACCACAGGGCCATGAATGAGCAGTTCTTC
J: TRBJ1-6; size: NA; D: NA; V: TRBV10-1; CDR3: CASSRLPGGDSPLHF; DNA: TGCGCCAGCTCCCGACTCCCAGGCGGGGATTCACCCCTCCACTTT
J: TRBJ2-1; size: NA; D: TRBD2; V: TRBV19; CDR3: CASSSGTSGREVEFF; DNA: TGTGCCAGTAGTTCCGGGACTAGCGGGAGAGAGGTCGAGTTCTTC